One and the same sample provided the 26 T cell receptor beta chains below, sequenced in a study of CD8+CD57+ T cells in acquired aplastic anemia. All patients picked for sequencing had shown, by flow cytometry, an expansion of CD8+CD57+ cells. The template for TCR beta VDJ and CDR3 sequence profiling was genomic DNA. MiXCR was run by TCRdb on the reads, yielding one entry per CDR3 protein. The data contain more than 150,000 distinct CDR3 sequences, just under 50% of them singletons. Sequencing input: sorted CD4+, CD8+, or CD8+CD57+ T cells (not recorded which) from PBMCs. The source of these receptors is a human donor with aplastic anemia.

V usage is TRBV20-1 and J usage is TRBJ2-5, with D unclear. Trimming left V 2 bases short and J 0 bases short, with 16 bases between. The CDR3 is 16 residues long. CDR1 DFQATT and CDR2 SNEGSKA come from the germline V gene (reference sequence). The DNA for the CDR3 is TGCAGTGCTAGAAACCGCCCGACGCTGGACCAAGAGACCCAGTACTTC. It encodes CSARNRPTLDQETQYF.

The V gene is TRBV6-5, the J gene TRBJ2-5, with 11 bases that match TRBD1. J lost 5 bases, V lost 0 bases, and 8 bases had no gene match. The CDR3 extends over 17 amino acids. Looked up from germline, CDR1 is MNHEY and CDR2 is SVGAGI. The CDR3 coding sequence is TGTGCCAGCAGTTACTCTCCCCGCGGGACAGGGGGTGAGACCCAGTACTTC. The encoded protein is CASSYSPRGTGGETQYF.

The V call is TRBV19, the J call TRBJ1-6, with D maybe TRBD1 (5 bases). CDR3 size: 13 residues. V lost 6 bases and J 9 bases, leaving 12 bases between the germline ends. Germline CDR1 LNHDA, CDR2 SQIVND (reference sequence). The CDR3 region is CASRPRDGSPLHF. The CDR3 bases are TGTGCCAGTAGGCCCAGGGACGGTTCACCCCTCCACTTT.

The chain carries TRBV19 and TRBJ2-3; the D gene is possibly TRBD1 (6 bases). Germline CDR1 and CDR2: LNHDA and SQIVND (reference sequence). V gave up 2 bases and J gave up 0 bases, with 9 bases separating them. This CDR3 has 15 amino acids. The CDR3, as DNA: TGTGCCAGTAGTATATGGGGGCTTAGCACAGATACGCAGTATTTT. It codes for CASSIWGLSTDTQYF.

This clonotype was seen at least ten times. The junction departs from the called germline gene at one end, perhaps through a read error. The chain uses TRBV7-7 and TRBJ1-3; D call uncertain. Germline V CDR1 and CDR2: SSHAT, FNYEAQ (reference sequence). The CDR3 runs 15 residues. The CDR3: CASSLLPGSGNTIYF. CDR3 sequence (DNA): TGTGCTAGCAGCTTACTTCCGGGCTCTGGAAACACCATATATTTT.

This chain links TRBV24-1 with TRBJ2-5; TRBD2 aligns across 13 bases. Germline assignment: CDR1 KGHDR and CDR2 SFDVKD. The V and J ends lost 9 bases and 3 bases, in that order; junction bases with no gene match: 0. The CDR3 totals 13 residues. The CDR3 here is CATGLAGEETQYF. The CDR3 bases are TGTGCCACCGGACTAGCGGGAGAAGAGACCCAGTACTTC.

The sample holds a few counts of this clonotype. The CDR3 nucleotides are TGTGCCAGCAAAAAGACGGGGACAACTAATGAAAAACTGTTTTTT. This sequence encodes CASKKTGTTNEKLFF. J is TRBJ1-4 and V is TRBV6-1, with unresolved D. Trimming left V 7 bases short and J 0 bases short, with 12 bases between. The germline CDR1 and CDR2 sequences are MNHNS and SASEGT. The CDR3 contains 15 residues.

This rearrangement joins TRBV5-5 to TRBJ1-6, with 7 bases lining up with TRBD1. From germline, CDR1 is SGHKS and CDR2 YYEKEE (reference sequence). The CDR3 is 15 residues long. With V trimmed by 0 bases and J by 10 bases, 7 bases remained unmatched. This CDR3 reads CASSLEAPGQSPLHF. The CDR3 nucleotides are TGTGCCAGCAGCTTGGAGGCACCGGGACAGTCACCCCTCCACTTT.

The rearrangement links TRBV2 to TRBJ1-2; possible D gene TRBD1, 5 bases. CDR3 length equals 13 residues. The V and J ends lost 6 bases and 1 base respectively, with 9 bases between them. Germline values: CDR1 SNHLY, CDR2 FYNNEI. The CDR3 reads CASSPGLNYGYTF. CDR3 coding DNA: TGTGCCAGCAGCCCGGGACTTAACTATGGCTACACCTTC.

This clonotype was recorded many times. The CDR3 region is CASSLVAGVTDTQYF. CDR3 DNA: TGTGCCAGCAGCTTGGTTGCAGGGGTCACAGATACGCAGTATTTT. The gene calls are TRBV5-5 and TRBJ2-3, with D maybe TRBD1 (6 bases). V gave up 0 bases and J gave up 2 bases, with 10 bases separating them. The CDR3 covers 15 residues. CDR1 is SGHKS, CDR2 YYEKEE, per germline (reference sequence). Combining the CDR3 with reference TRBV5-5 and TRBJ2-3 gives the whole variable domain DAGVTQSPTHLIKTRGQQVTLRCSPISGHKSVSWYQQVLGQGPQFIFQYYEKEERGRGNFPDRFSARQFPNYSSELNVNALLLGDSALYLCASSLVAGVTDTQYFGPGTRLTVL.

V is TRBV19 and J is TRBJ1-2; D might be TRBD1 (5 bases). Per the germline V gene, CDR1 is LNHDA and CDR2 is SQIVND (reference sequence). V lost 10 bases and J 12 bases, leaving 15 bases between the germline ends. The length of the CDR3 is 10 residues. The CDR3 here is CATSGRRDTF. In nucleotides, the CDR3 is TGTGCCACCTCAGGGCGCCGGGACACCTTC.

This clonotype was seen more than once but under ten times. The chain links TRBV7-9 to TRBJ2-7; D ambiguous. CDR3 size: 14 residues. Germline values: CDR1 SEHNR, CDR2 FQNEAQ (reference sequence). V lost 5 bases and J 3 bases, leaving 14 bases between the germline ends. The CDR3 loop is CASSVAQLGYEQYF. CDR3 in DNA: TGTGCCAGCAGCGTTGCCCAGCTGGGCTACGAGCAGTACTTC.

This chain uses TRBV10-3 with TRBJ2-2; 9 bases match TRBD1. This CDR3 contains 14 residues. Germline V gene sequence: CDR1 ENHRY, CDR2 SYGVKD. V gave up 10 bases and J gave up 4 bases; unmatched junction bases: 7. The CDR3 sequence: CATAQGAGTGELFF. CDR3 nucleotide sequence: TGTGCCACCGCACAGGGGGCGGGCACCGGGGAGCTGTTTTTT.

The chain has TRBV29-1 and TRBJ1-2, with D hard to call. The length of the CDR3 is 12 residues. Germline V CDR1 and CDR2: SQVTM, ANQGSEA. Trimming stripped 6 bases from V and 2 bases from J, with 10 bases between. CDR3 sequence: CSVAAGNYGYTF. DNA of the CDR3: TGCAGCGTCGCGGCGGGAAACTATGGCTACACCTTC.

This chain joins TRBV27 and TRBJ2-7, with TRBD1 identical over 8 bases. The CDR3 totals 14 residues. V shed 2 bases and J 3 bases; nucleotides not matched to a gene: 3. Per germline, CDR1 MNHEY and CDR2 SMNVEV (reference sequence). CDR3 in DNA: TGTGCCAGCAGTTTACAAGGACAGGGCTACGAGCAGTACTTC. Its translation: CASSLQGQGYEQYF.

In its sample, this clonotype was seen many times. V usage is TRBV20-1 and J usage is TRBJ2-7, with D possibly TRBD1 on 6 matching bases. The V end lost 0 bases, the J end lost 3 bases, and 12 bases lay between the germline ends. The CDR3 contains 14 residues. Germline values: CDR1 DFQATT, CDR2 SNEGSKA (reference sequence). The CDR3 DNA is TGCAGTGCTAGAGATCCCGGGACAAGCTACGAGCAGTACTTC. Protein: CSARDPGTSYEQYF.

CDR3 amino acids: CASSLDFQRRAPLHF. CDR3 sequence (DNA): TGTGCCAGCAGCTTAGACTTCCAGCGTAGAGCACCCCTCCACTTT. V is TRBV11-2 and J is TRBJ1-6, with D unresolved. The CDR3 runs to 15 residues. The V and J ends lost 0 bases and 11 bases respectively, with 14 bases between them. In germline, CDR1 is SGHAT, CDR2 FQNNGV.

This clonotype was detected ten times or more. This CDR3 reads CSALPGPTGEQYF. The CDR3 DNA reads TGCAGTGCGTTACCCGGGCCCACCGGAGAGCAGTACTTC. The chain carries TRBV20-1 and TRBJ2-7; no clear D gene. Trimming took off 6 bases at V and 7 bases at J, with 19 bases between the two ends. Per the germline V gene, CDR1 is DFQATT and CDR2 is SNEGSKA (reference sequence). This CDR3 is built from 13 residues.

The rearrangement joins TRBV15 to TRBJ2-7; the D is unclear. The CDR3 length is 13 residues. V gave up 1 base and J gave up 9 bases, with 13 bases separating them. Looked up from germline, CDR1 is LNHNV and CDR2 is YYDKDF (reference sequence). CDR3 DNA sequence: TGTGCCACCAGCAGAGCTCGCGGCGGCGGGCAGTACTTC. Residues: CATSRARGGGQYF.

Ten or more counts support this clonotype. This chain uses TRBV7-2 with TRBJ1-1; D gene uncertain. The CDR3 covers 14 residues. Germline assignment: CDR1 SGHTA and CDR2 FQGNSA. V was shortened by 5 bases and J by 8 bases, with 18 bases between the two germline ends. CDR3 region: CASSTVNRVPEAFF. CDR3 DNA: TGTGCCAGCAGCACAGTGAATAGAGTCCCCGAAGCTTTCTTT.

This clonotype was seen ten or more times. This sequence joins TRBV10-2 and TRBJ1-2; no definite D call. Germline CDR1 is WSHSY and CDR2 is SAAADI. V gave up 6 bases and J gave up 7 bases, with 15 bases separating them. The CDR3 length is 13 residues. This chain's CDR3 is CASSPTGIRGYTF. Here the CDR3 DNA reads TGCGCCAGCAGCCCCACCGGGATCCGTGGCTACACCTTC.

In its sample, this clonotype was seen many times. The V call is TRBV11-3, the J call TRBJ1-1, with a tentative D call TRBD1 (6 bases). Germline V gives CDR1 SGHNT, CDR2 YENEEA. The CDR3 contains 15 residues. V was cut by 6 bases and J by 1 base, with 15 bases left in between. In DNA form, the CDR3 reads TGTGCCAGCAGAATAACCAGGGGTGAGAACACTGAAGCTTTCTTT. This sequence encodes CASRITRGENTEAFF. Full variable domain (rest looked up from reference TRBV11-3 and TRBJ1-1): EAGVVQSPRYKIIEKKQPVAFWCNPISGHNTLYWYLQNLGQGPELLIRYENEEAVDDSQLPKDRFSAERLKGVDSTLKIQPAELGDSAVYLCASRITRGENTEAFFGQGTRLTVV.

This clonotype was seen many times. V is TRBV7-2 and J is TRBJ2-3; no firm D call. Germline CDR1 and CDR2: SGHTA and FQGNSA. Trimming removed 4 bases from V and 5 bases from J, with 10 bases in between. The CDR3 runs 13 residues. As DNA, the CDR3 is TGTGCCAGCAGCTCCTCTCCGAGAGATACGCAGTATTTT. Translation: CASSSSPRDTQYF.

The rearrangement joins TRBV11-2 to TRBJ2-6; TRBD1 aligns across 8 bases. CDR1 is SGHAT and CDR2 is FQNNGV in the germline V gene. V dropped 0 bases and J dropped 2; count of bases not matched to a gene: 6. The CDR3 totals 18 residues. This CDR3 reads CASSLDPEQGAGANVLTF. As DNA, the CDR3 is TGTGCCAGCAGCTTAGACCCGGAACAGGGGGCTGGGGCCAACGTCCTGACTTTC.

This clonotype was recorded many times. This chain uses TRBV6-5 with TRBJ2-7, with D unclear. This CDR3 is 13 amino acids long. Germline-derived CDR1 and CDR2 are MNHEY and SVGAGI. Trimming removed 5 bases from V and 5 bases from J, with 13 bases in between. CDR3 DNA sequence: TGTGCCAGCAGTCCCCCGGGTAGAAACGAGCAGTACTTC. Its translation: CASSPPGRNEQYF.

This clonotype was detected many times. The chain couples TRBV4-1 to TRBJ2-7; TRBD1 agrees at 7 bases. Per germline, CDR1 MGHRA and CDR2 YSYEKL. CDR3 length equals 15 residues. Trimming cost V 4 bases and J 6 bases; bases outside gene matches: 12. The CDR3 sequence: CASSPYRQGRGEQYF. CDR3 sequence (DNA): TGCGCCAGCAGCCCCTACCGACAGGGTAGAGGCGAGCAGTACTTC.